These 14 T cell receptor beta chains were all obtained from the same sample, sequenced in a study of cytomegalovirus exposure and HLA in healthy donors (dated by TCRdb to 2016 to 2017). The library came from the immunoSEQ multiplex PCR assay. For the multiplex PCR, a mixture combining 60 forward primers for TCR Vbeta segments and 13 reverse primers for TCR Jbeta segments was used. As stored in TCRdb, this immuneACCESS dataset retains in-frame rearrangements with V and J assigned. A fraction of the clones does not appear; measured against another copy, unresolved V genes explain less than half of the discrepancy, and the remainder lacks a known reason. For this sample the table gives approximately 170,000 clones, of which 79% were detected only once. The top ten clones comprise about 2.3% of the sample. The sequenced material came from PBMCs. The receptors were gathered from a woman aged 50 to 60 in good health and CMV-seronegative.

The chain joins TRBV7-6 to TRBJ1-2; 8 positions match TRBD1. CDR3 length: 13 residues. The germline V gene has CDR1 SGHVS and CDR2 FNYEAQ. V shed 5 bases, J shed 6 bases, and the junction held 5 bases outside the gene matches. In DNA form, the CDR3 reads TGTGCCAGCAGCCCTGAGACAGGGGATGGCTACACCTTC. It yields the protein CASSPETGDGYTF.

This chain links TRBV5-1 with TRBJ1-2; 10 bases line up with TRBD1. CDR1 and CDR2 from the germline V gene are SGHRS and YFSETQ. V was clipped by 4 bases and J by 1 base; unmatched bases: 10. This CDR3 is built from 17 residues. The CDR3 DNA is TGCGCCAGCAGCCCCACCGGGACAGGGGATTTTAACTATGGCTACACCTTC. Its translation: CASSPTGTGDFNYGYTF.

For the CDR3, the DNA is TGTGCCATCAGCAAAACCGGGACTAGCGGGGGGGCCCACAATGAGCAGTTCTTC. Amino acids: CAISKTGTSGGAHNEQFF. The genes are TRBV10-3 and TRBJ2-1; TRBD2 agrees at 16 bases. Germline CDR1 is ENHRY and CDR2 is SYGVKD. The V gene end was trimmed by 6 bases and the J gene end by 5 bases; junction bases not matched to a gene: 10. The CDR3 has 18 residues.

The chain uses TRBV5-1 and TRBJ2-1; 9 nucleotides agree with TRBD1. This CDR3 is 15 amino acids long. The germline CDR1 and CDR2 sequences are SGHRS and YFSETQ. The V segment lost 7 bases and the J segment 9 bases; nucleotides outside the gene matches: 14. The CDR3 sequence is CASGTGTGIKFEQFF. The CDR3 DNA sequence: TGCGCCAGCGGAACCGGGACAGGGATAAAGTTTGAGCAGTTCTTC.

The chain combines TRBV5-4 with TRBJ2-1; 13 nucleotides agree with TRBD2. The CDR3 has 15 amino acids. Germline V gives CDR1 SGHNT, CDR2 YYREEE (reference sequence). With V trimmed by 3 bases and J by 9 bases, 6 bases remained unmatched. The DNA for the CDR3 is TGTGCCAGCAGCTCCGGACTAGCGGGAGAAGGTGAGCAGTTCTTC. Its protein is CASSSGLAGEGEQFF. Full variable domain (outside the CDR3, taken from reference TRBV5-4 and TRBJ2-1): ETGVTQSPTHLIKTRGQQVTLRCSSQSGHNTVSWYQQALGQGPQFIFQYYREEENGRGNFPPRFSGLQFPNYSSELNVNALELDDSALYLCASSSGLAGEGEQFFGPGTRLTVL.

The genes are TRBV15 and TRBJ2-3; 9 positions match TRBD1. CDR3 length: 16 amino acids. The V gene end was trimmed by 1 base and the J gene end by 9 bases; junction bases not matched to a gene: 11. The germline V gene has CDR1 LNHNV and CDR2 YYDKDF (reference sequence). Here the CDR3 DNA reads TGTGCCACCAGCAGAGCCCGGGACAGGGAGGGATCAACGCAGTATTTT. This codes for CATSRARDREGSTQYF.

The chain uses TRBV18 and TRBJ2-3, with 8 nucleotides matching TRBD1. V shed 1 base and J 0 bases; nucleotides not matched to a gene: 3. The germline CDR1 and CDR2 sequences are KGHSH and LQKENI. CDR3 length: 16 residues. CDR3 nucleotides: TGTGCCAGCTCACCACTTGGACAGGGAAGCACAGATACGCAGTATTTT. The encoded protein is CASSPLGQGSTDTQYF.

The chain couples TRBV18 to TRBJ2-7; 9 bases fit TRBD1. This CDR3 region has 16 residues. Germline lookup yields CDR1 KGHSH and CDR2 LQKENI. With 6 bases clipped from V and 1 base from J, the junction kept 10 bases outside the gene matches. The CDR3 nucleotides are TGTGCCAGCTCGGAACAGGGGGCGCATGGATCCTACGAGCAGTACTTC. Translating gives CASSEQGAHGSYEQYF.

V and J are TRBV21-1 and TRBJ2-1; the table's D call of TRBD2 was not tested on the DNA. TRBV21-1 is marked as a pseudogene. The CDR3 has 16 residues. This CDR3 reads CASGSGGASRRGEQFF. The CDR3 bases are TGTGCCAGCGGGAGCGGTGGAGCCTCCCGTCGTGGTGAGCAGTTCTTC.

The chain is built from TRBV5-1 and TRBJ2-2; 9 bases are a match to TRBD2. Unmatched junction bases numbered 6, after V lost 5 bases and J lost 1 base. Per germline, CDR1 SGHRS and CDR2 YFSETQ. The CDR3 length is 16 residues. The chain's CDR3 is CASRGSGGLNTGELFF. Here the CDR3 DNA reads TGCGCCAGCAGAGGTAGCGGGGGCCTGAACACCGGGGAGCTGTTTTTT.

This clone was found a few times. Compared with germline, one end of the junction differs, possibly owing to a read error. The V and J genes are TRBV7-9 and TRBJ2-1; TRBD2 matches at 9 bases. Germline loops: CDR1 SEHNR, CDR2 FQNEAQ (reference sequence). The CDR3 length is 17 residues. The CDR3 DNA sequence: TGTTCCAGCAGCTTATTGGCTAGCGGGAAATCGGACAATGAGCAGTTCTTC. Translated, it gives CSSSLLASGKSDNEQFF. Looking up the rest from reference TRBV7-9 and TRBJ2-1 gives the full variable domain: DTGVSQNPRHKITKRGQNVTFRCDPISEHNRLYWYRQTLGQGPEFLTYFQNEAQLEKSRLLSDRFSAERPKGSFSTLEIQRTEQGDSAMYLCSSSLLASGKSDNEQFFGPGTRLTVL.

In DNA, the CDR3 is TGTGCCAGCAGTGAAAGTACTGACAGGGCCACAGATACGCAGTATTTT. This sequence encodes CASSESTDRATDTQYF. The rearrangement links TRBV2 to TRBJ2-3; 7 nucleotides line up with TRBD1. V trimming: 2 bases; J trimming: 2 bases; junction bases outside the gene matches: 7. Looked up from germline, CDR1 is SNHLY and CDR2 is FYNNEI. The CDR3 loop spans 16 amino acids.

This clone was seen only a few times. The chain recombines TRBV18 with TRBJ2-7; D may be TRBD2 (6 bases). V was pared by 0 bases and J by 9 bases, with 12 bases between. The CDR3 has 13 amino acids. In germline, CDR1 is KGHSH, CDR2 LQKENI. CDR3 DNA sequence: TGTGCCAGCTCACCACCGGACTACCTAGGGCAGTACTTC. This encodes CASSPPDYLGQYF.

The J gene is TRBJ2-7, the V gene TRBV28; D gene unclear. The CDR3 is 14 amino acids. Germline V gene sequence: CDR1 MDHEN, CDR2 SYDVKM. Between the trimmed V and J ends, which lost 2 bases and 1 base, there was a span of 9 bases. The CDR3 DNA reads TGTGCCAGCAGTTTAGGTCAGAAATCCTACGAGCAGTACTTC. This translates into CASSLGQKSYEQYF. Full variable domain (outside the CDR3, taken from reference TRBV28 and TRBJ2-7): DVKVTQSSRYLVKRTGEKVFLECVQDMDHENMFWYRQDPGLGLRLIYFSYDVKMKEKGDIPEGYSVSREKKERFSLILESASTNQTSMYLCASSLGQKSYEQYFGPGTRLTVT.